One sample yielded the 17 T cell receptor beta chains listed below, sequenced in a study of molecular identifiers for immune sequencing clone quantification. TCRdb called the PCR reads again in MiXCR, with one record for every CDR3 protein. The top ten hold about 0.85% of the sample, which has some 100,000 distinct CDR3 sequences, around 19% seen once. The sequenced material came from naive CD8+ T cells from blood, with Jurkat cell RNA spiked in. Described subset: FACS-sorted CD8+CD4-CCR7+CD45RA+ naive T cells. The source is a human donor in good health. Some libraries in this study had Jurkat cell RNA spiked in.

This clonotype was found many times. The genes are TRBV4-3 and TRBJ2-5; weak D call: TRBD2 (5 bases). Germline assignment: CDR1 LGHNA and CDR2 YSLEER. V dropped 0 bases and J dropped 5 bases, with 10 bases sitting between them. There are 14 residues in the CDR3. The CDR3 sequence is CASSQDLSGETQYF. Here the CDR3 DNA reads TGCGCCAGCAGCCAAGATTTGAGCGGTGAGACCCAGTACTTC.

This clonotype occurred many times. The genes are TRBV20-1 and TRBJ2-3; 8 bases are a match to TRBD2. This CDR3 comprises 14 residues. Trimming took 6 bases from V and 2 from J; bases not matched to a gene: 7. CDR1 and CDR2 (germline): DFQATT, SNEGSKA (reference sequence). The CDR3 DNA reads TGCAGTGCCCTGCAAGCGGGGGACACAGATACGCAGTATTTT. As protein: CSALQAGDTDTQYF.

Details on this clonotype: A much bigger clone sits one base away, suggesting this may be a read error. The conserved final phenylalanine or tryptophan is absent from the CDR3, which likely points to a read error. The CDR3 spells CASSPGTGGLNTEAFS. CDR3 DNA sequence: TGCGCCAGCAGTCCCGGGACAGGGGGGTTAAACACTGAAGCTTTCTCT. V is TRBV4-3 and J is TRBJ1-1, with 11 bases that match TRBD1. Per germline, CDR1 LGHNA and CDR2 YSLEER. Unmatched junction bases numbered 8, after V lost 6 bases and J lost 2 bases. This CDR3 has 16 amino acids.

This clonotype was counted many times. The gene calls are TRBV3-1 and TRBJ2-3; maybe TRBD2 (5 bases). This CDR3 is built from 14 residues. Trimming left V 3 bases short and J 5 bases short, with 12 bases between. Per the germline V gene, CDR1 is LGHDT and CDR2 is YNNKEL (reference sequence). The CDR3 sequence is CASSHQTGGDTQYF. The CDR3 DNA reads as TGTGCCAGCAGCCACCAGACTGGAGGAGATACGCAGTATTTT.

This clonotype was detected ten times or more. J is TRBJ1-1 and V is TRBV27; D not resolved. V dropped 7 bases and J dropped 1 base, with 16 bases sitting between them. Per the germline V gene, CDR1 is MNHEY and CDR2 is SMNVEV (reference sequence). The CDR3 runs to 15 residues. CDR3 residues: CASKGSRPENTEAFF. The CDR3 DNA reads as TGTGCCAGCAAAGGAAGCAGGCCCGAGAACACTGAAGCTTTCTTT.

For this clonotype: Being one base from a much bigger clone, this may be a read error. The chain couples TRBV12-3 or TRBV12-4 to TRBJ2-2; D gene ambiguous. The CDR3 extends over 11 amino acids. The V gene lost 10 bases and the J gene lost 7 bases, with 10 bases spanning the gap. In DNA form, the CDR3 reads TGTGCCAACAGCCTGGGCGGGGAGCTGTTTTTT. It is translated as CANSLGGELFF.

Ten or more counts support this clonotype. The gene calls are TRBV6-5 and TRBJ2-7; D is unclear. The CDR3 has 13 residues. CDR1 is MNHEY, CDR2 SVGAGI, per germline. Trimming pared 10 bases from V and 2 bases from J, leaving 15 bases between. The CDR3 loop reads CATNSGSTYEQYF. The DNA for the CDR3 is TGTGCCACCAATAGTGGCAGTACCTACGAGCAGTACTTC.

For this clonotype: This may be a read error: a much more frequent sequence differs by one nucleotide. Without the conserved terminal phenylalanine or tryptophan, this CDR3 likely stems from a read error. The chain is built from TRBV3-1 and TRBJ1-1; D call uncertain. This CDR3 contains 14 residues. Trimming removed 4 bases at V and 2 bases at J, with 11 bases between. The V gene's germline CDR1 is LGHDT and CDR2 YNNKEL (reference sequence). This chain's CDR3 is CASSPDLSNTEAFS. In DNA, the CDR3 is TGTGCCAGCAGCCCTGACTTGAGTAACACTGAAGCTTTCTCT.

This clonotype has at least ten counts. The V call is TRBV7-9, the J call TRBJ1-4; D uncertain. Per germline, CDR1 SEHNR and CDR2 FQNEAQ (reference sequence). Trimming removed 4 bases from V and 4 bases from J, with 10 bases in between. The CDR3 has 14 residues. CDR3 protein: CASSSTPINEKLFF. The DNA of the CDR3 is TGTGCCAGCAGCTCAACCCCAATTAATGAAAAACTGTTTTTT.

This clonotype was seen ten or more times. The chain links TRBV20-1 to TRBJ1-1; D unresolved. Between the trimmed V and J ends, which lost 5 bases and 4 bases, there was a span of 8 bases. Germline V CDR1 and CDR2: DFQATT, SNEGSKA (reference sequence). The CDR3 loop spans 11 amino acids. CDR3 nucleotide sequence: TGCAGTGCTCTACAGATCACTGAAGCTTTCTTT. Translating it yields CSALQITEAFF.

This clonotype was counted at least ten times. The chain couples TRBV20-1 to TRBJ1-1; D remains unclear. Trimming shortened V by 0 bases and J by 0 bases, and 14 bases separated the two germline ends. CDR1 is DFQATT, CDR2 SNEGSKA, per germline (reference sequence). The CDR3 is 16 amino acids. The CDR3 DNA reads TGCAGTGCTAGAGATTGGGTGCTGCGACTGAACACTGAAGCTTTCTTT. Its protein is CSARDWVLRLNTEAFF.

This clonotype was picked up many times. The J gene is TRBJ2-7, the V gene TRBV27; 7 bases match TRBD2. V shed 8 bases, J shed 0 bases, and the junction held 10 bases outside the gene matches. There are 15 residues in the CDR3. Per germline, CDR1 MNHEY and CDR2 SMNVEV (reference sequence). The CDR3 DNA reads TGTGCCAGCGGTAGGCGGGACTATTCCTCCTACGAGCAGTACTTC. Its protein product is CASGRRDYSSYEQYF.

This clonotype was recorded once. This may come from a read error, since a much larger clone is one base off. Without the conserved terminal phenylalanine or tryptophan, this CDR3 likely stems from a read error. This chain joins TRBV28 and TRBJ2-7; D perhaps matches TRBD1 (5 bases). The CDR3 consists of 14 residues. CDR1 and CDR2 (germline): MDHEN, SYDVKM. The V end lost 5 bases, the J end lost 1 base, and 12 bases lay between the germline ends. CDR3 sequence: CASSHRTSSYEQYL. For the CDR3, the DNA is TGTGCCAGCAGTCACAGGACGTCGTCCTACGAGCAGTACCTC.

This clonotype was picked up many times. The V and J genes are TRBV28 and TRBJ2-7, with D perhaps TRBD1 or TRBD2 (5 bases each). The CDR3 runs 14 residues. The germline V gene has CDR1 MDHEN and CDR2 SYDVKM. Trimming cost V 7 bases and J 5 bases, with 18 bases left between them. CDR3 protein: CASTLGDAINEQYF. The DNA of the CDR3 is TGTGCCAGCACCCTGGGGGACGCTATCAACGAGCAGTACTTC.

This clonotype occurred many times. The chain carries TRBV12-3 or TRBV12-4 and TRBJ2-2; D ambiguous. The CDR3 is made up of 14 amino acids. V lost 6 bases to trimming and J lost 3 bases, with 11 bases between them. The chain's CDR3 is CASRDPADTGELFF. The CDR3 DNA reads TGTGCCAGCAGGGACCCGGCGGACACCGGGGAGCTGTTTTTT.

With regard to this clonotype: A read error is possible here, since a much larger clone lies one base away. The genes are TRBV27 and TRBJ2-1; D is tentatively TRBD1 or TRBD2 (5 bases each). The CDR3 sequence is 13 residues long. Trimming cost V 6 bases and J 7 bases, with 13 bases left between them. Germline values: CDR1 MNHEY, CDR2 SMNVEV (reference sequence). CDR3 loop: CASRPDGANEQFF. CDR3 bases: TGTGCCAGCAGACCGGACGGGGCAAATGAGCAGTTCTTC.

This clonotype was counted many times. The chain couples TRBV27 to TRBJ1-5; D gene unclear. V gave up 2 bases and J gave up 0 bases, with 5 bases separating them. The germline CDR1 and CDR2 sequences are MNHEY and SMNVEV (reference sequence). This CDR3 spans 14 amino acids. The CDR3 DNA sequence: TGTGCCAGCAGTTTAGCCGGTAGCAATCAGCCCCAGCATTTT. Translating it yields CASSLAGSNQPQHF.